The clone carrying this T cell receptor (beta chain) was seen once. This CDR3 is 15 amino acids long. The V end lost 1 base, the J end lost 3 bases, and 10 bases lay between the germline ends. Germline V gene data show CDR1 as SGHTA and CDR2 as FQGNSA. This specimen comes from a study of blood T cell repertoires in COVID-19. Across the study: Some COVID-19 samples were acute and others convalescent; all came from the United States, Italy and Spain.

The protocol was immunoSEQ multiplex PCR, while the TCRdb copy is restricted to in-frame clones and leaves out a portion. This sample carries approximately 200,000 clones, approximately 84% of them seen once, and the ten largest clones take 2.5% to 3.5%. The sequence came from a woman aged 25 to 39 who had recovered from COVID-19. The genes are TRBV7-2 and TRBJ2-4; tentative D call: TRBD1 (5 bases). The specimen was PBMCs or T cells enriched from blood (not recorded which). CDR3 region: CASSLEGLGKNIQYF. In nucleotides, the CDR3 is TGTGCCAGCAGCTTAGAGGGGTTAGGCAAAAACATTCAGTACTTC.